Listed here are 21 T cell receptor beta chains from one sample, sequenced in a study of blood T cell repertoires in COVID-19. Produced via immunoSEQ multiplex PCR; TCRdb's table is partial and in-frame only. This table has approximately 440,000 clones, roughly 87% appearing once. The specimen sequenced was PBMCs or T cells enriched from blood (not recorded which). The receptors were gathered from a man younger than 30 who had recovered from COVID-19.

The chain carries TRBV30 and TRBJ1-1; D unclear. CDR1 and CDR2 (germline): GTSNPN, SVGIG (reference sequence). CDR3 length: 18 residues. The V end lost 3 bases, the J end lost 3 bases, and 26 bases lay between the germline ends. The CDR3 sequence: CAWSVSLNHPSYHTEAFF. CDR3 in DNA: TGTGCCTGGAGCGTATCACTAAACCACCCATCCTACCACACTGAAGCTTTCTTT.

The V call is TRBV6-5, the J call TRBJ2-7, with 7 bases identical to TRBD1. CDR1 is MNHEY, CDR2 SVGAGI, per germline. CDR3 length: 15 residues. Unmatched junction bases numbered 12, after V lost 6 bases and J lost 4 bases. CDR3 coding DNA: TGTGCCAGCAGCCCCCCGGGACAGATTTCTTACGAGCAGTACTTC. Protein product: CASSPPGQISYEQYF.

The J gene is TRBJ1-6, the V gene TRBV5-6; maybe TRBD1 (5 bases). Trimming took off 3 bases at V and 0 bases at J, with 10 bases between the two ends. The germline gives CDR1 SGHDT, CDR2 YYEEEE. This CDR3 has 16 amino acids. The CDR3 region has the DNA TGTGCCAGCAGCTGGCAGGGTGGCTCCTATAATTCACCCCTCCACTTT. As protein: CASSWQGGSYNSPLHF.

This chain connects TRBV3-1 (or the pseudogene TRBV3-2) to TRBJ1-5; D is ambiguous. V lost 3 bases to trimming and J lost 1 base, with 7 bases between them. The CDR3 has 14 amino acids. CDR1 is LGHDT, CDR2 YNNKEL, per germline (reference sequence). Here the CDR3 DNA reads TGTGCCAGCAGCCACGGGGTAAGCAATCAGCCCCAGCATTTT. Protein product: CASSHGVSNQPQHF.

The V gene is TRBV9, the J gene TRBJ2-1; 14 nucleotides line up with TRBD2. Trimming removed 3 bases from V and 3 bases from J; junction bases left unmatched: 11. Germline V CDR1 and CDR2: SGDLS, YYNGEE. The CDR3 runs to 19 residues. CDR3 region: CASSGDEGTSGSFYNEQFF. Written as DNA, the CDR3 is TGTGCCAGCAGCGGAGACGAAGGGACTAGCGGGAGCTTCTACAATGAGCAGTTCTTC.

The rearrangement uses TRBV2 and TRBJ2-1; D is unresolved. Trimming shortened V by 5 bases and J by 2 bases, and 13 bases separated the two germline ends. The CDR3 totals 15 residues. The germline gives CDR1 SNHLY, CDR2 FYNNEI. The chain's CDR3 is CASSSGGLPYNEQFF. CDR3 nucleotide sequence: TGTGCCAGCAGTTCTGGTGGTCTACCCTACAATGAGCAGTTCTTC. The full variable domain, in which reference TRBV2 and TRBJ2-1 provide the parts outside the CDR3, is EPEVTQTPSHQVTQMGQEVILRCVPISNHLYFYWYRQILGQKVEFLVSFYNNEISEKSEIFDDQFSVERPDGSNFTLKIRSTKLEDSAMYFCASSSGGLPYNEQFFGPGTRLTVL.

This clone was observed a single time. This chain joins TRBV2 and TRBJ2-7; 8 bases are shared with TRBD1. CDR3 length: 15 residues. V was pared by 4 bases and J by 3 bases, with 8 bases of the junction left unmatched. CDR1 is SNHLY, CDR2 FYNNEI, per germline. Written as DNA, the CDR3 is TGTGCCAGCAGTGTTCTCAGGACAGGGATCTACGAGCAGTACTTC. It translates to CASSVLRTGIYEQYF.

The chain employs TRBV9 and TRBJ2-4; D uncertain. V shed 4 bases and J shed 0 bases, with 14 bases lying between them. The CDR3 length is 16 residues. CDR1 is SGDLS, CDR2 YYNGEE, per germline. DNA for the CDR3: TGTGCCAGCAGCCCCCGAGGTTCGCTAGCCAAAAACATTCAGTACTTC. The encoded protein is CASSPRGSLAKNIQYF.

The V and J genes are TRBV6-1 and TRBJ2-3, with D uncertain. Germline values: CDR1 MNHNS, CDR2 SASEGT. V was clipped by 3 bases and J by 0 bases, with 7 bases between them. The CDR3 spans 14 residues. In DNA, the CDR3 is TGTGCCAGCAGTGATGGCCCTAGCACAGATACGCAGTATTTT. The encoded protein is CASSDGPSTDTQYF.

The J gene is TRBJ2-3, the V gene TRBV19; TRBD2 aligns across 8 bases. Germline V CDR1 and CDR2: LNHDA, SQIVND (reference sequence). The CDR3 consists of 14 residues. J lost 0 bases, V lost 5 bases, and 1 base had no gene match. The CDR3 region has the DNA TGTGCCAGTAGTTTAGCGGGGAGCACAGATACGCAGTATTTT. This gives the protein CASSLAGSTDTQYF.

The gene calls are TRBV10-3 and TRBJ2-3; possibly TRBD2 for D (7 bases). CDR3 length: 16 amino acids. Looked up from germline, CDR1 is ENHRY and CDR2 is SYGVKD. Trimming cost V 0 bases and J 5 bases, with 15 bases left between them. CDR3 DNA sequence: TGTGCCATCAGTGAGTCCAGGAGGGGGGGCCAAGATACGCAGTATTTT. It encodes CAISESRRGGQDTQYF.

The chain has TRBV19 and TRBJ1-1; D is uncertain. Germline lookup yields CDR1 LNHDA and CDR2 SQIVND (reference sequence). The CDR3 totals 13 residues. The V and J ends lost 5 bases and 4 bases respectively, with 11 bases between them. CDR3 region: CASSGQVGTEAFF. Here the CDR3 DNA reads TGTGCCAGTAGTGGGCAGGTTGGCACTGAAGCTTTCTTT.

The DNA of the CDR3 is TGTGCCAGCAGGTGGTCTGACAGTCCCGGCTACGAGCAGTACTTC. This encodes CASRWSDSPGYEQYF. The chain joins TRBV6-5 to TRBJ2-7, with a weak D call TRBD1 (5 bases). The CDR3 length is 15 residues. The V gene lost 6 bases and the J gene lost 3 bases, with 18 bases spanning the gap. Germline CDR1 is MNHEY and CDR2 is SVGAGI.

The rearrangement links TRBV19 to TRBJ1-2, with TRBD1 matching over 8 bases. The ends lost 9 bases at V and 6 bases at J; junction bases unmatched: 6. There are 12 residues in the CDR3. The germline gives CDR1 LNHDA, CDR2 SQIVND (reference sequence). CDR3 region: CASGGQGDGYTF. CDR3 nucleotide sequence: TGTGCCAGCGGCGGACAGGGTGATGGCTACACCTTC. Complete variable domain (other parts from reference TRBV19 and TRBJ1-2): DGGITQSPKYLFRKEGQNVTLSCEQNLNHDAMYWYRQDPGQGLRLIYYSQIVNDFQKGDIAEGYSVSREKKESFPLTVTSAQKNPTAFYLCASGGQGDGYTFGSGTRLTVV.

The chain joins TRBV7-3 to TRBJ1-3; tentative D call: TRBD1 (6 bases). In germline, CDR1 is SGHTA, CDR2 FQGTGA. The germline V and J ends were trimmed by 0 bases and 2 bases, with 8 bases remaining between them. This CDR3 has 15 residues. The CDR3 sequence: CASSLTAGAGNTIYF. The CDR3 region has the DNA TGTGCCAGCAGCTTAACGGCAGGGGCTGGAAACACCATATATTTT.

V usage is TRBV28 and J usage is TRBJ1-2, with D possibly TRBD1 on 6 matching bases. The germline V gene encodes CDR1 MDHEN and CDR2 SYDVKM. The V and J ends lost 3 bases and 3 bases respectively, with 20 bases between them. The CDR3 totals 17 residues. CDR3 nucleotides: TGTGCCAGCAGTTTGCCTAGGACAGCCACCTGGGACTATGGCTACACCTTC. Translated, it gives CASSLPRTATWDYGYTF.

Details on this clone: Within the sample, other DNA sequences also encode this same CDR3. V is TRBV6-5 and J is TRBJ2-7; TRBD2 matches 14 bases. The germline V gene has CDR1 MNHEY and CDR2 SVGAGI. The V segment lost 6 bases and the J segment 2 bases; nucleotides outside the gene matches: 3. The CDR3 spans 15 residues. CDR3 DNA: TGTGCCAGCAGATCGACTAGCGGGGGGGCCTACGAGCAGTACTTC. This sequence encodes CASRSTSGGAYEQYF.

The genes are TRBV9 and TRBJ1-4, with TRBD1 identical over 8 bases. V was clipped by 6 bases and J by 6 bases; unmatched bases: 13. The CDR3 length is 16 residues. Germline CDR1 is SGDLS and CDR2 is YYNGEE. The CDR3 here is CASNRRAGQGDEKLFF. The CDR3 DNA follows: TGTGCCAGCAACCGGAGGGCCGGACAGGGCGATGAAAAACTGTTTTTT.

This chain uses TRBV13 with TRBJ2-2; 7 bases line up with TRBD1. The CDR3 spans 15 residues. J gave up 4 bases and V 7 bases, and 9 bases lay outside the gene matches. Germline V lookup: CDR1 PRHDT, CDR2 FYEKMQ (reference sequence). CDR3 protein: CASNLRGGFTGELFF. In DNA form, the CDR3 reads TGTGCCAGCAACCTCAGAGGGGGCTTCACCGGGGAGCTGTTTTTT.

The gene calls are TRBV2 and TRBJ1-1; 10 bases fit TRBD1. Germline V gene data show CDR1 as SNHLY and CDR2 as FYNNEI. The CDR3 spans 16 residues. J was trimmed by 2 bases and V by 5 bases; bases with no gene match: 8. CDR3 bases: TGTGCCAGCAGTTCCGGGACAGGGGTGGTAAACACTGAAGCTTTCTTT. Translating gives CASSSGTGVVNTEAFF.

This chain uses TRBV28 with TRBJ2-7, with 7 positions matching TRBD2. V lost 6 bases, J lost 4 bases, and 15 bases stayed unmatched. Germline assignment: CDR1 MDHEN and CDR2 SYDVKM. This CDR3 contains 16 residues. CDR3 residues: CASSPGGAGLPYEQYF. In DNA form, the CDR3 reads TGTGCCAGCAGCCCGGGGGGAGCGGGACTACCTTACGAGCAGTACTTC.